Listed here are 16 T cell receptor beta chains from one sample, sequenced in a study of T-cell reconstitution after alpha-beta-depleted transplantation in children (dated by TCRdb to about 2016). The sample's treatment or condition label, decoded: allogeneic hematopoietic cell transplantation with graft depleted of TCRalphabeta T cells and CD19 B cells. The library was prepared using PCR. TCRdb shows the sequencer as Illumina HiSeq 2500. TCR libraries were prepared with molecular barcoding, using unique molecular identifiers to normalize TCRbeta repertoire quantification. TCRdb itself trimmed the public reads at Q25 with fastp, ran MiXCR and retained productive beta chains. Rows merge per CDR3 protein into single entries with the most common DNA and genes. Present in this sample are 700,000 to 950,000 distinct CDR3 sequences, 15% to 20% of which were seen just once. The ten largest clones add up to roughly 4.8% of the sample.

Sequenced material: PBMCs, mostly from graft donor cells, taken 360 days after TCRalphabeta/CD19-depleted stem cell transplant. The source of these receptors is a male patient between 10 and 17 years old who had a stem cell transplant for acute lymphoblastic leukemia, so the T cells may come from the graft donor.

This clonotype appeared a few times. The rearrangement joins TRBV12-3 or TRBV12-4 to TRBJ2-1; TRBD2 is a possible D gene (6 bases). The CDR3 runs to 12 residues. Trimming stripped 6 bases from V and 4 bases from J, with 7 bases between. The CDR3 DNA reads as TGTGCCAGCAGGCGGGAATACAATGAGCAGTTCTTC. This encodes CASRREYNEQFF.

The V and J genes are TRBV24-1 and TRBJ2-5; TRBD1 is a possible D gene (6 bases). Trimming shortened V by 2 bases and J by 1 base, and 13 bases separated the two germline ends. Germline loops: CDR1 KGHDR, CDR2 SFDVKD. The CDR3 covers 16 residues. The CDR3 protein is CATSDSGQLSQETQYF. DNA of the CDR3: TGTGCCACCAGTGATTCCGGACAGCTCTCCCAAGAGACCCAGTACTTC.

This clonotype showed up just a few times. The chain has TRBV24-1 and TRBJ2-2, with TRBD2 matching over 9 bases. In germline, CDR1 is KGHDR, CDR2 SFDVKD. There are 14 residues in the CDR3. The V gene end was trimmed by 5 bases and the J gene end by 4 bases; junction bases not matched to a gene: 1. For the CDR3, the DNA is TGTGCCACCAGTGCTAGCGGGGTCACCGGGGAGCTGTTTTTT. Residues: CATSASGVTGELFF.

The chain joins TRBV11-1 to TRBJ2-2; D remains ambiguous. The germline CDR1 and CDR2 sequences are SGHAT and FQDESV (reference sequence). The CDR3 spans 21 residues. Trimming removed 2 bases from V and 1 base from J, with 26 bases in between. The CDR3 here is CASSLTTSPVSTPLNTGELFF. DNA for the CDR3: TGTGCCAGCAGCTTAACGACAAGTCCGGTGTCCACCCCCCTGAACACCGGGGAGCTGTTTTTT.

This clonotype has ten or more counts. The CDR3 loop reads CASSLGVGSGDGTDTQYF. CDR3 nucleotide sequence: TGTGCCAGCAGCTTAGGAGTGGGCTCCGGGGACGGCACAGATACGCAGTATTTT. V and J are TRBV11-2 and TRBJ2-3, with D tentatively TRBD1 or TRBD2 (5 bases each). The CDR3 has 18 amino acids. V shed 1 base and J shed 1 base, with 18 bases lying between them. Per germline, CDR1 SGHAT and CDR2 FQNNGV.

This clonotype was seen a handful of times. The chain couples TRBV12-3 or TRBV12-4 to TRBJ2-1; 8 bases are a match to TRBD2. This CDR3 region has 14 residues. With V trimmed by 3 bases and J by 4 bases, 2 bases remained unmatched. The CDR3 DNA reads TGTGCCAGCAGTTTCCCTAGCGGGTACAATGAGCAGTTCTTC. Translated, it gives CASSFPSGYNEQFF.

In this sample, this clonotype turned up a few times. The chain employs TRBV20-1 and TRBJ2-5; tentative D call: TRBD2 (6 bases). This CDR3 contains 13 residues. V was cut by 8 bases and J by 2 bases, with 15 bases left in between. Germline V lookup: CDR1 DFQATT, CDR2 SNEGSKA (reference sequence). This chain's CDR3 is CSPMRGPQETQYF. The CDR3 bases are TGCAGTCCCATGCGGGGACCACAAGAGACCCAGTACTTC.

The chain joins TRBV20-1 to TRBJ2-7; D possibly corresponds to TRBD1 (5 bases). Trimming removed 5 bases from V and 3 bases from J, with 17 bases in between. The germline CDR1 and CDR2 sequences are DFQATT and SNEGSKA (reference sequence). CDR3 length equals 14 residues. DNA for the CDR3: TGCAGTGCTTCGATTGCAGGGAACAACTACGAGCAGTACTTC. It encodes CSASIAGNNYEQYF.

The genes are TRBV7-8 and TRBJ2-1; no firm D call. The CDR3 spans 13 residues. The V end lost 10 bases, the J end lost 4 bases, and 14 bases lay between the germline ends. The germline V gene encodes CDR1 SGHVS and CDR2 FQNEAQ. The CDR3 here is CATVPPPYNEQFF. CDR3 nucleotide sequence: TGTGCCACCGTACCGCCTCCTTACAATGAGCAGTTCTTC.

There are a few counts of this clonotype. The CDR3 reads CATSRDRGENQPQHF. The CDR3 DNA reads TGTGCCACCAGCAGAGACCGGGGGGAGAATCAGCCCCAGCATTTT. The chain is built from TRBV15 and TRBJ1-5; TRBD1 is a possible D gene (5 bases). V was cut by 0 bases and J by 4 bases, with 10 bases left in between. The CDR3 has 15 residues. CDR1 and CDR2 (germline): LNHNV, YYDKDF (reference sequence).

This clonotype came up a few times. The rearrangement joins TRBV7-3 to TRBJ2-5; no reliable D call. The CDR3 loop spans 12 amino acids. Germline V gene lookup returns CDR1 SGHTA and CDR2 FQGTGA. Trimming removed 4 bases from V and 4 bases from J, with 7 bases in between. The DNA for the CDR3 is TGTGCCAGCAGCTACAAGGGAGAGACCCAGTACTTC. Its translation is CASSYKGETQYF. The whole variable domain, remainder taken from reference TRBV7-3 and TRBJ2-5, is GAGVSQTPSNKVTEKGKYVELRCDPISGHTALYWYRQSLGQGPEFLIYFQGTGAADDSGLPNDRFFAVRPEGSVSTLKIQRTERGDSAVYLCASSYKGETQYFGPGTRLLVL.

The V call is TRBV7-9, the J call TRBJ2-7, with a possible D match to TRBD2 (6 bases). This CDR3 has 15 residues. Germline V gives CDR1 SEHNR, CDR2 FQNEAQ (reference sequence). Trimming pared 7 bases from V and 6 bases from J, leaving 22 bases between. The CDR3 nucleotides read TGTGCCAGCACCCCGGCGGGGACTCCATCTTCCGAGCAGTACTTC. Protein sequence: CASTPAGTPSSEQYF.

This clonotype was recorded many times. This sequence joins TRBV7-9 and TRBJ2-1, with 14 bases aligning to TRBD2. Germline CDR1 is SEHNR and CDR2 is FQNEAQ (reference sequence). The CDR3 has 15 amino acids. The junction had 4 bases not matched to a gene; V was cut back by 3 bases and J by 9 bases. The CDR3 loop reads CASSLTSGRASEQFF. CDR3 coding DNA: TGTGCCAGCAGCTTGACTAGCGGGAGGGCCTCTGAGCAGTTCTTC.

V gene TRBV9 combines with J gene TRBJ2-1; D is possibly TRBD2 (7 bases). CDR1 is SGDLS, CDR2 YYNGEE, per germline. The CDR3 has 14 amino acids. With 0 bases removed from V and 8 bases from J, the gap between germline ends came to 12 bases. The chain's CDR3 is CASSVVRGGHEQFF. CDR3 DNA sequence: TGTGCCAGCAGCGTAGTAAGGGGGGGCCATGAGCAGTTCTTC.

The rearrangement links TRBV5-6 to TRBJ2-3, with D uncertain. Trimming took 1 base from V and 2 from J, leaving 8 bases between them. This CDR3 contains 14 residues. Per germline, CDR1 SGHDT and CDR2 YYEEEE. The CDR3, as DNA: TGTGCCAGCAGCTTGCCCGATGTCACAGATACGCAGTATTTT. Protein sequence: CASSLPDVTDTQYF.

The DNA for the CDR3 is TGCGCCAGCAGCCCGGTGGTGGACTGGGACACAGATACGCAGTATTTT. It encodes CASSPVVDWDTDTQYF. This chain connects TRBV5-1 to TRBJ2-3; possible D gene TRBD2, 5 bases. The V gene's germline CDR1 is SGHRS and CDR2 YFSETQ. This CDR3 has 16 amino acids. Trimming left V 4 bases short and J 2 bases short, with 17 bases between.